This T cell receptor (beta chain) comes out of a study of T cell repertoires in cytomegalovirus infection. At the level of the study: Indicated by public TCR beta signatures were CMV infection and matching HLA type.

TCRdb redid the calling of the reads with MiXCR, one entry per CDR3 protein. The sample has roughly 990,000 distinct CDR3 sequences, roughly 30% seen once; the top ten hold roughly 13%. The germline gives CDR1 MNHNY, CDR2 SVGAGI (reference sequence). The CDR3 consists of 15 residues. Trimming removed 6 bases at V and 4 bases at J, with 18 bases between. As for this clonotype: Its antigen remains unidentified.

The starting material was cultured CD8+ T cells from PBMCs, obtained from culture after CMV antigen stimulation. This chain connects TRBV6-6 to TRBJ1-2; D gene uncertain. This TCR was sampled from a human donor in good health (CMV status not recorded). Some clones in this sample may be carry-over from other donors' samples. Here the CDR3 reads CASREPRGNGYGYTF. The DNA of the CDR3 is TGTGCCAGCAGGGAGCCGCGGGGTAACGGCTATGGCTACACCTTC.